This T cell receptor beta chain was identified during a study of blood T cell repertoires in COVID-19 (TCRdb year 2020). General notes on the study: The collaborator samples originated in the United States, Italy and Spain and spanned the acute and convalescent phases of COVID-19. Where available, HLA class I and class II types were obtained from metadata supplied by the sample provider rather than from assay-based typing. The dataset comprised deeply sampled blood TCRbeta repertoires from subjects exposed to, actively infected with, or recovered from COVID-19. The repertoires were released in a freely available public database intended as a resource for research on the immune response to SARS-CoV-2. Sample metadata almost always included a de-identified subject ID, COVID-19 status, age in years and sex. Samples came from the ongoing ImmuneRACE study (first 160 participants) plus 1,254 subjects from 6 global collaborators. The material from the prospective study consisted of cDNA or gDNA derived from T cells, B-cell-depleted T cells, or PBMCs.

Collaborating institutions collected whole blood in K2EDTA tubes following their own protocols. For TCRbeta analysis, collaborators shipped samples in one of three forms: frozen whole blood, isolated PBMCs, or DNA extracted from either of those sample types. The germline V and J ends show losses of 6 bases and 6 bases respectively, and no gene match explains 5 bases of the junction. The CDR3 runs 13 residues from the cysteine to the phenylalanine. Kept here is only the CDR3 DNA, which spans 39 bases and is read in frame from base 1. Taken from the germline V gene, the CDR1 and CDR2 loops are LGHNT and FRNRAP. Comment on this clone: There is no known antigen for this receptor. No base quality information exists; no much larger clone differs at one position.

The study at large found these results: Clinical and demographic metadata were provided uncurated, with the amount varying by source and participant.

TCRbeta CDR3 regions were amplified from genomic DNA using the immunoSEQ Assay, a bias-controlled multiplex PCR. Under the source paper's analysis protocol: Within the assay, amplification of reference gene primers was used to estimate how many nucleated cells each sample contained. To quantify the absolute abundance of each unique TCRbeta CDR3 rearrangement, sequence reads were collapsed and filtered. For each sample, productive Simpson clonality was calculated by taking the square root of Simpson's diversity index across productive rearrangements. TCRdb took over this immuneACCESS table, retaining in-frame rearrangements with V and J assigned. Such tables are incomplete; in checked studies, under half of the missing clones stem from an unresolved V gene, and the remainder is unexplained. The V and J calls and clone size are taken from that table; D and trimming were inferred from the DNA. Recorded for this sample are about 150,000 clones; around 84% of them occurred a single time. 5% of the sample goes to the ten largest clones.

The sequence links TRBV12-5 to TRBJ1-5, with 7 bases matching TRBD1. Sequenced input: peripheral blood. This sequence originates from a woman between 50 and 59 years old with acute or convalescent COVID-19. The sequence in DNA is TGTGCTAGTGGACCTACAGGGGTTCAGCCCCAGCATTTT. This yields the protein CASGPTGVQPQHF.